A single sample gave rise to the 15 T cell receptor beta chains below, sequenced in a study of blood T cell repertoires in COVID-19. The method was immunoSEQ multiplex PCR; TCRdb's version includes in-frame clones alone and lacks a portion of them. The sample includes some 89,000 clones, around 80% of them seen just once. Specimen: peripheral blood. The receptors stem from a man aged 70 or older with acute or convalescent COVID-19.

The chain joins TRBV7-2 to TRBJ2-3; D remains unclear. V was trimmed by 3 bases and J by 4 bases, leaving 5 bases between them. Germline V gene data show CDR1 as SGHTA and CDR2 as FQGNSA. CDR3 size: 12 residues. CDR3 region: CASSFGPDTQYF. In nucleotides, the CDR3 is TGTGCCAGCAGCTTTGGCCCAGATACGCAGTATTTT.

In its sample, this clone was seen a few times. DNA for the CDR3: TGTGCCAGCAGCTTTCAGGGGTTTAATGAAAAACTGTTTTTT. Its protein is CASSFQGFNEKLFF. The chain joins TRBV5-6 to TRBJ1-4; perhaps TRBD1 as D (6 bases). The length of the CDR3 is 14 residues. V was pared by 2 bases and J by 4 bases, with 9 bases between. Germline CDR1 is SGHDT and CDR2 is YYEEEE. Variable domain in full (rest from reference TRBV5-6 and TRBJ1-4): DAGVTQSPTHLIKTRGQQVTLRCSPKSGHDTVSWYQQALGQGPQFIFQYYEEEERQRGNFPDRFSGHQFPNYSSELNVNALLLGDSALYLCASSFQGFNEKLFFGSGTQLSVL.

This clone was found a few times. The chain couples TRBV18 to TRBJ2-5; no reliable D call. CDR1 and CDR2 (germline): KGHSH, LQKENI. The CDR3 has 14 residues. Trimming shortened V by 0 bases and J by 2 bases, and 7 bases separated the two germline ends. DNA of the CDR3: TGTGCCAGCTCACCACCTTCCATTCAAGAGACCCAGTACTTC. Its protein product is CASSPPSIQETQYF.

V usage is TRBV14 and J usage is TRBJ2-7; 8 bases match TRBD1. The V gene end was trimmed by 2 bases and the J gene end by 7 bases; junction bases not matched to a gene: 10. Looked up from germline, CDR1 is SGHDN and CDR2 is FVKESK. This CDR3 has 15 residues. The CDR3 sequence: CASSQSGQGTREQYF. Written as DNA, the CDR3 is TGTGCCAGCAGCCAATCCGGACAGGGTACTAGAGAGCAGTACTTC.

This clone was observed a single time. J is TRBJ2-3 and V is TRBV5-8; 15 nucleotides align to TRBD2. V gave up 4 bases and J gave up 2 bases; unmatched junction bases: 8. The length of the CDR3 is 18 residues. CDR1 and CDR2 from the germline V gene are SGHTS and YDEGEE. The CDR3 nucleotides read TGTGCCAGCAGCCGTGGACTAGCGGGGGGGATATACACAGATACGCAGTATTTT. This gives the protein CASSRGLAGGIYTDTQYF.

This clone is a singleton in its sample. The chain is built from TRBV5-1 and TRBJ2-7; D might be TRBD1 (6 bases). Germline loops: CDR1 SGHRS, CDR2 YFSETQ. The ends were cut back, 4 bases at V and 1 base at J, with 12 bases in the middle. CDR3 length equals 14 residues. Written as DNA, the CDR3 is TGCGCCAGCAGCGCAGGGACATCGTCCTACGAGCAGTACTTC. Its translation: CASSAGTSSYEQYF.

The chain links TRBV7-9 to TRBJ2-5; 8 bases are shared with TRBD2. Germline V CDR1 and CDR2: SEHNR, FQNEAQ (reference sequence). This CDR3 has 17 residues. Trimming removed 3 bases from V and 5 bases from J; junction bases left unmatched: 14. The chain's CDR3 is CASSLWRGLAALETQYF. DNA for the CDR3: TGTGCCAGCAGCTTGTGGCGTGGACTAGCAGCTCTGGAGACCCAGTACTTC.

The chain links TRBV7-8 to TRBJ1-4; maybe TRBD1 (6 bases). With 5 bases removed from V and 5 bases from J, the gap between germline ends came to 18 bases. The CDR3 sequence is 16 residues long. The germline V gene encodes CDR1 SGHVS and CDR2 FQNEAQ. The CDR3 is CASSEGGGGWNEKLFF. Written as DNA, the CDR3 is TGTGCCAGCAGCGAAGGGGGGGGAGGGTGGAATGAAAAACTGTTTTTT.

Comments on this clone: Just one base apart from a much larger clone, this may be a read error. V usage is TRBV6-1 and J usage is TRBJ2-1, with D perhaps matching TRBD2 (7 bases). The CDR3 has 13 amino acids. Trimming removed 3 bases from V and 7 bases from J, with 10 bases in between. Germline CDR1 reads MNHNS; CDR2 reads SASEGT. The DNA of the CDR3 is TGTGCCAGCAGTGACAGGGGAGGGAATGAGCAGTTCTTC. Protein sequence: CASSDRGGNEQFF.

This sequence joins TRBV7-9 and TRBJ2-2; D might be TRBD1 (6 bases). V was clipped by 5 bases and J by 4 bases, with 14 bases between them. Germline V gene sequence: CDR1 SEHNR, CDR2 FQNEAQ (reference sequence). CDR3 length equals 15 residues. CDR3 in DNA: TGTGCCAGCAGCACGACAGGCTCTGCCACCGGGGAGCTGTTTTTT. Amino acids: CASSTTGSATGELFF.

This sequence joins TRBV11-2 and TRBJ2-5, with no clear D. With 3 bases removed from V and 7 bases from J, the gap between germline ends came to 18 bases. The CDR3 contains 15 residues. In germline, CDR1 is SGHAT, CDR2 FQNNGV. The CDR3 reads CASSFGDPRVGTQYF. The CDR3 DNA reads TGTGCCAGCAGCTTTGGAGACCCGAGAGTGGGGACCCAGTACTTC.

There are a few counts of this clone. The J gene is TRBJ2-1, the V gene TRBV3-1 (or the pseudogene TRBV3-2), with 8 bases aligning to TRBD2. From germline, CDR1 is LGHDT and CDR2 YNNKEL (reference sequence). J gave up 9 bases and V 4 bases, and 8 bases lay outside the gene matches. CDR3 length: 14 amino acids. The CDR3 nucleotides are TGTGCCAGCAGCCCCGGGACTAGTAAGGTTGAGCAGTTCTTC. It translates to CASSPGTSKVEQFF.

The gene calls are TRBV15 and TRBJ2-5, with 8 bases lining up with TRBD1. The CDR3 totals 13 residues. CDR1 is LNHNV and CDR2 is YYDKDF in the germline V gene (reference sequence). V shed 3 bases, J shed 5 bases, and the junction held 2 bases outside the gene matches. CDR3 coding DNA: TGTGCCACCAGCAGGGACAGGGCTGAGACCCAGTACTTC. Protein product: CATSRDRAETQYF.

V gene TRBV6-5 combines with J gene TRBJ1-1, with TRBD1 matching 7 bases. Germline-derived CDR1 and CDR2 are MNHEY and SVGAGI. There are 16 residues in the CDR3. V lost 2 bases and J lost 4; bases outside the gene matches: 10. CDR3 coding DNA: TGTGCCAGCAGTTACACTACAGGGGCGTTAGTCACTGAAGCTTTCTTT. Amino acid sequence: CASSYTTGALVTEAFF.

This chain joins TRBV28 and TRBJ2-3; 7 bases fit TRBD1. Germline CDR1 is MDHEN and CDR2 is SYDVKM. Trimming removed 2 bases from V and 0 bases from J; junction bases left unmatched: 2. This CDR3 contains 15 residues. The CDR3 DNA is TGTGCCAGCAGTTTAGGACAGGCTAGCACAGATACGCAGTATTTT. Translation gives CASSLGQASTDTQYF.